The clone carrying this T cell receptor beta chain was seen a single time. The data are from a study of blood T cell repertoires in COVID-19. Trimming removed 5 bases from V and 3 bases from J, with 7 bases in between. CDR1 is MNHEY, CDR2 SVGEGT, per germline. The CDR3 has 12 residues. Measured with immunoSEQ multiplex PCR; TCRdb has only the in-frame clones, and not every one. Of roughly 180,000 clones in the sample, 75% to 90% were seen once. Participants' own reports of clinical history determined their cohort assignment. What was sequenced was PBMCs or T cells enriched from blood (not recorded which). This clonotype originated in a woman in her twenties or thirties who had recovered from COVID-19. J is TRBJ1-1 and V is TRBV6-2 or TRBV6-3; D unresolved. As DNA, the CDR3 is TGTGCCAGCAGTCTAGGCTACACTGAAGCTTTCTTT. Protein sequence: CASSLGYTEAFF.